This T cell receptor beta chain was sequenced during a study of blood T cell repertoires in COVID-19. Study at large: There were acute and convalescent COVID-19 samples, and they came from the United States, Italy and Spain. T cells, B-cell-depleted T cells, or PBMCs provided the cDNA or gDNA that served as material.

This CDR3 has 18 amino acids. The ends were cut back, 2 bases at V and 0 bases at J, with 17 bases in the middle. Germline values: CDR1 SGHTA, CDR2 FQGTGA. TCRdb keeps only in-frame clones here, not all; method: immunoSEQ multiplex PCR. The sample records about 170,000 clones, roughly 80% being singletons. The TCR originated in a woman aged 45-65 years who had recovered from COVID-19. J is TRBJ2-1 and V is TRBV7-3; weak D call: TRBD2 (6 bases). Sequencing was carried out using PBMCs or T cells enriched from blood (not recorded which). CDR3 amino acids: CASSLGPWGESSYNEQFF. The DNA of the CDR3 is TGTGCCAGCAGCTTAGGGCCTTGGGGGGAGAGCTCCTACAATGAGCAGTTCTTC.